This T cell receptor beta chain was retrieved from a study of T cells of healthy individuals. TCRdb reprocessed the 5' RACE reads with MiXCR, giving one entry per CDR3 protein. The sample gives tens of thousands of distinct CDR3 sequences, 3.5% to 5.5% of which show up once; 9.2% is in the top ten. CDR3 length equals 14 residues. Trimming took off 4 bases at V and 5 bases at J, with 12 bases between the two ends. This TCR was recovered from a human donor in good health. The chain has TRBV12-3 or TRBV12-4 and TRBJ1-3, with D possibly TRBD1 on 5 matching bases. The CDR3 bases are TGTGCCAGCAGTTCCGGGACCAATCGAAACACCATATATTTT. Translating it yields CASSSGTNRNTIYF.